This TCR beta chain comes out of a study of cytomegalovirus exposure and HLA in healthy donors. Overall study results and limits: In a later analysis, HLA-associated beta chains showed higher expansion and lower generation probabilities than comparable chains. Later analysis demonstrated an association between a missense DCLRE1C variant and TCR beta V- and J-gene trimming. Analyzed later, association rates of TCRs varied across HLA loci, with DRB1 most and HLA-C fewest.

The CDR3 loop spans 13 amino acids. Trimming cost V 5 bases and J 2 bases, with 7 bases left between them. Germline V lookup: CDR1 MNHEY, CDR2 SVGAGI. As to this clone: What it binds is not known.

PCR involved 60 Vbeta and 13 Jbeta primers. Authors' analysis steps: It was a later analysis that counted 83 million or so unique TCR beta chains, of which around 11 million were shared. Sequencing was performed with immunoSEQ multiplex PCR; in TCRdb, only in-frame clones are kept and a portion is missing. V, J and clone size derive from that table, while D and trimming were established from the DNA sequence. The sample includes tens of thousands of clones. The sample taken for sequencing was PBMCs. This chain links TRBV6-5 with TRBJ2-1; D not resolved. The TCR was taken from a male donor in good health and CMV-seronegative. CDR3 sequence: CASSPTAYNEQFF. The CDR3 DNA sequence: TGTGCCAGCAGTCCAACAGCCTACAATGAGCAGTTCTTC.